This record covers a single TCR beta chain. As processed by the authors: Cell counts per sample came from amplifying reference gene primers. This table comes from immunoSEQ multiplex PCR, and its TCRdb copy is limited to in-frame clones, with some not included. V and J calls and clone size follow that table, whereas D and trimming were derived from the DNA. The table has over 400,000 clones, 75% to 90% seen once. The data belong to a study of blood T cell repertoires in COVID-19. Overall study: Samples taken during acute and convalescent COVID-19 were collected in the United States, Italy and Spain. The cDNA or gDNA used as material had been derived from T cells, B-cell-depleted T cells, or PBMCs.

There are 15 residues in the CDR3. Trimming took off 7 bases at V and 2 bases at J, with 14 bases between the two ends. The germline V gene has CDR1 SGHTA and CDR2 FQGNSA. The clonotype originates from a human donor in a cohort sampled during active COVID-19. The source material was peripheral blood. The rearrangement links TRBV7-2 to TRBJ2-2; maybe TRBD1 (6 bases). The CDR3 region is CASTFMTGNTGELFF. In DNA, the CDR3 is TGTGCCAGCACCTTTATGACAGGAAACACCGGGGAGCTGTTTTTT. The full variable domain, with the rest looked up from reference TRBV7-2 and TRBJ2-2, is GAGVSQSPSNKVTEKGKDVELRCDPISGHTALYWYRQSLGQGLEFLIYFQGNSAPDKSGLPSDRFSAERTGGSVSTLTIQRTQQEDSAVYLCASTFMTGNTGELFFGEGSRLTVL.